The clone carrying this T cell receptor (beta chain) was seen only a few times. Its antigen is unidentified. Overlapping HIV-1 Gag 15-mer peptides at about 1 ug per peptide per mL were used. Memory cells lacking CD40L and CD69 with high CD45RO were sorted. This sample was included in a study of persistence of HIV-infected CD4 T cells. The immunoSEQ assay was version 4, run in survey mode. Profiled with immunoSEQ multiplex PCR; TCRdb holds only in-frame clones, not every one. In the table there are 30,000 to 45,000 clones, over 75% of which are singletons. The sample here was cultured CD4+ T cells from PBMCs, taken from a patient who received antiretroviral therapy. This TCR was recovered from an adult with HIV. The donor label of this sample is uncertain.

DNA of the CDR3: TGTGCCAGCAGCTTAGACAGCTCCTACAATGAGCAGTTCTTC. This translates into CASSLDSSYNEQFF. The V and J genes are TRBV7-8 and TRBJ2-1, with D hard to call. CDR1 is SGHVS and CDR2 is FQNEAQ in the germline V gene. This CDR3 contains 14 residues. Trimming left V 1 base short and J 0 bases short, with 4 bases between.